This TCR beta chain comes out of a study of T cell responses to AZD1222 COVID-19 vaccine. As for this clone: Antigen unknown.

Assay: immunoSEQ multiplex PCR; the TCRdb copy retains only in-frame clones and omits some. The sample includes 150,000 to 160,000 clones, more than 85% of them seen just once. Overall study results and limits: A reported finding is that nearly half of spike-specific TCRs target unmutated variant regions.

The CDR3 contains 14 residues. Germline lookup yields CDR1 LNHDA and CDR2 SQIVND (reference sequence). Trimming shortened V by 5 bases and J by 0 bases, and 11 bases separated the two germline ends. V usage is TRBV19 and J usage is TRBJ2-7; TRBD2 might be the D (5 bases). The receptor was derived from an adult who received the AZD1222 COVID-19 vaccine. This specimen was peripheral blood, taken 28 days after the second AZD1222 dose. The CDR3 DNA sequence: TGTGCCAGTAGTTTCAGCGGAAGCTCCTACGAGCAGTACTTC. The encoded protein is CASSFSGSSYEQYF.